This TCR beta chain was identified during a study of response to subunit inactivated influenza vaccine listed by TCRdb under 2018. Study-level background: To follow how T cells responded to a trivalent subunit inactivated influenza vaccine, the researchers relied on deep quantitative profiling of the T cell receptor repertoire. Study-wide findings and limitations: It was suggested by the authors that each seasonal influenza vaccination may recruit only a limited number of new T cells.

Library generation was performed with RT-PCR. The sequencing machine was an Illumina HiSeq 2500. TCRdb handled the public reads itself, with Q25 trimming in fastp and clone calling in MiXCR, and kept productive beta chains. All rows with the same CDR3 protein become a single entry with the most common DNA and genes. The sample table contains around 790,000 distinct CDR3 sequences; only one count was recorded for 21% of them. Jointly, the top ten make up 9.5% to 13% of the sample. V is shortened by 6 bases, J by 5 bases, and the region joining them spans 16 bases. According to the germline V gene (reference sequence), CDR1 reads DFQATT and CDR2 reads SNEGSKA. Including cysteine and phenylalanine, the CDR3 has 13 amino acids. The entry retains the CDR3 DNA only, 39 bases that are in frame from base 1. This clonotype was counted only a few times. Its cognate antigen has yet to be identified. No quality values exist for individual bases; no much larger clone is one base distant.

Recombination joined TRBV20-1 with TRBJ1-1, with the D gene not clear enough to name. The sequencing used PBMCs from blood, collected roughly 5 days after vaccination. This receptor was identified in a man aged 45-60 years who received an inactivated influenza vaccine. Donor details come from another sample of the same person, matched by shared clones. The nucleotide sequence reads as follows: TGCAGTGCGGTTTGGGTTGGAGGGACTGAAGCTTTCTTT. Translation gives CSAVWVGGTEAFF.